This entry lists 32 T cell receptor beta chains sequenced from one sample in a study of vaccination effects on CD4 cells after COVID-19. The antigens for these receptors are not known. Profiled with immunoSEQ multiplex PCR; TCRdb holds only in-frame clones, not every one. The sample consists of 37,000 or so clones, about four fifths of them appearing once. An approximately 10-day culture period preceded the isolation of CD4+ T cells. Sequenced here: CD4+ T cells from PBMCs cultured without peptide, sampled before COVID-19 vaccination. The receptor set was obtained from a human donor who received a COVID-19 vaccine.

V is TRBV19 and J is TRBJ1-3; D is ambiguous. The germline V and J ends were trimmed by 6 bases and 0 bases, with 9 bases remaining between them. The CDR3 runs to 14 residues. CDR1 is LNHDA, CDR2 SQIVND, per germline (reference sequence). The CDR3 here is CASRVRRSGNTIYF. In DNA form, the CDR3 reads TGTGCCAGTAGGGTCAGGCGCTCTGGAAACACCATATATTTT.

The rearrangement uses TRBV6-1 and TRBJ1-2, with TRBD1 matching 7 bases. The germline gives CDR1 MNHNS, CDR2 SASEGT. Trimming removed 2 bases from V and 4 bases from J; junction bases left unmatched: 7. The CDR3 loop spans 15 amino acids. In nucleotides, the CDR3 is TGTGCCAGCAGTGAACAGGGGGGTGTGGGCTATGGCTACACCTTC. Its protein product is CASSEQGGVGYGYTF.

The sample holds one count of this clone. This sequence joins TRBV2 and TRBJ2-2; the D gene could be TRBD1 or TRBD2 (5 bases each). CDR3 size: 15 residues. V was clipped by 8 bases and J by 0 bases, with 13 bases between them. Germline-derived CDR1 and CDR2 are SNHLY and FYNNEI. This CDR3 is CASQGTAANTGELFF. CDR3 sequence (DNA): TGTGCCAGCCAAGGGACGGCCGCGAACACCGGGGAGCTGTTTTTT.

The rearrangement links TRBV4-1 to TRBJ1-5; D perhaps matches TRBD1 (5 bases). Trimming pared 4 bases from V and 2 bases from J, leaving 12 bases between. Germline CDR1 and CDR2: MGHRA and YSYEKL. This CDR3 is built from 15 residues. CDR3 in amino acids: CASSPRGGGNQPQHF. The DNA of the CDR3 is TGCGCCAGCAGCCCGAGGGGTGGGGGCAATCAGCCCCAGCATTTT.

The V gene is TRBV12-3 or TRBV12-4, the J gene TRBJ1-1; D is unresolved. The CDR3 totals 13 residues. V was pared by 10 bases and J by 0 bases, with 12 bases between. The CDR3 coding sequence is TGTGCCACCAAAAACCGATTGAACACTGAAGCTTTCTTT. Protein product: CATKNRLNTEAFF.

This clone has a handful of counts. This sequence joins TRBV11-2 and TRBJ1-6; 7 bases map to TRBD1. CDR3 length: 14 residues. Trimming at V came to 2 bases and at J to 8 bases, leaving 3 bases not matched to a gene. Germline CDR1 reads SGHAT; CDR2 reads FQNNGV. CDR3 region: CASSLSGGDSPLHF. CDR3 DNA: TGTGCCAGCAGCTTATCAGGGGGTGATTCACCCCTCCACTTT.

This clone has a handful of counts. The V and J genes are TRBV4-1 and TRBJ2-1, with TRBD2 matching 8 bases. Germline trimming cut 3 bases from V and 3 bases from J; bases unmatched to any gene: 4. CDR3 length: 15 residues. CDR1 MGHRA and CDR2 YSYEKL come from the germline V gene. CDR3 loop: CASSHGSGDYNEQFF. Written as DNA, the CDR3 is TGCGCCAGCAGCCACGGTAGCGGGGACTACAATGAGCAGTTCTTC.

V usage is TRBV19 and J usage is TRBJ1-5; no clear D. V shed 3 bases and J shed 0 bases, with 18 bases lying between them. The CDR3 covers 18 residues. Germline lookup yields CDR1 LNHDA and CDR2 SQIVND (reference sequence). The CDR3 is CASSIDGPGTHSNQPQHF. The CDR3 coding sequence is TGTGCCAGTAGTATTGATGGCCCGGGCACCCATAGCAATCAGCCCCAGCATTTT. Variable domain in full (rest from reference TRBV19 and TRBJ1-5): DGGITQSPKYLFRKEGQNVTLSCEQNLNHDAMYWYRQDPGQGLRLIYYSQIVNDFQKGDIAEGYSVSREKKESFPLTVTSAQKNPTAFYLCASSIDGPGTHSNQPQHFGDGTRLSIL.

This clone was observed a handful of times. The CDR3 sequence: CASSAGLNYGYTF. CDR3 bases: TGTGCCAGCAGTGCGGGACTTAACTATGGCTACACCTTC. The gene calls are TRBV2 and TRBJ1-2, with D tentatively TRBD1 (5 bases). The CDR3 contains 13 residues. The germline CDR1 and CDR2 sequences are SNHLY and FYNNEI. V lost 4 bases, J lost 1 base, and 7 bases lay in between. Full variable domain (outside the CDR3, taken from reference TRBV2 and TRBJ1-2): EPEVTQTPSHQVTQMGQEVILRCVPISNHLYFYWYRQILGQKVEFLVSFYNNEISEKSEIFDDQFSVERPDGSNFTLKIRSTKLEDSAMYFCASSAGLNYGYTFGSGTRLTVV.

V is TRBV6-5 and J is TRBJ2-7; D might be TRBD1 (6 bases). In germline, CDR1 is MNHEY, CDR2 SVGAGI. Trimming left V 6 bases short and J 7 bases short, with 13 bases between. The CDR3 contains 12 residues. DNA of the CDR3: TGTGCCAGCAGGACCCAGGGGTATGAGCAGTACTTC. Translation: CASRTQGYEQYF.

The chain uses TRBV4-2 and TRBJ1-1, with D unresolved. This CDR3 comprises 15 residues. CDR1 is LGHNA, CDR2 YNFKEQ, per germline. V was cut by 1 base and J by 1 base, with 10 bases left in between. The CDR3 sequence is CASSQAWQGNTEAFF. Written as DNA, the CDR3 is TGTGCCAGCAGCCAAGCGTGGCAAGGGAACACTGAAGCTTTCTTT.

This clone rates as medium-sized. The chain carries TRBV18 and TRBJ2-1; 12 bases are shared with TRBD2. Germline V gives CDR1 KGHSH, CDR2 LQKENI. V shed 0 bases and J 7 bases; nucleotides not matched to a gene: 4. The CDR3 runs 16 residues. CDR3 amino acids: CASSPPSSGGANEQFF. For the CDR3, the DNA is TGTGCCAGCTCACCACCATCTAGCGGGGGGGCAAATGAGCAGTTCTTC.

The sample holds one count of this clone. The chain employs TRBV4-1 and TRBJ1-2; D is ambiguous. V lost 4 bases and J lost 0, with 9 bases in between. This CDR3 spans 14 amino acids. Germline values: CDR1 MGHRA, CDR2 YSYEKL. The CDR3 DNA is TGCGCCAGCAGCCGACTCATAGCTAACTATGGCTACACCTTC. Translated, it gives CASSRLIANYGYTF.

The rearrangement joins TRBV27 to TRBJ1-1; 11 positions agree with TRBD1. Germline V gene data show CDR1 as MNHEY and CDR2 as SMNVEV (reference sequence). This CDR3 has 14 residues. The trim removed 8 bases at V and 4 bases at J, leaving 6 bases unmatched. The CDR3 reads CASLGTGGFTEAFF. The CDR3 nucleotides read TGTGCCAGCCTCGGGACAGGGGGGTTCACTGAAGCTTTCTTT.

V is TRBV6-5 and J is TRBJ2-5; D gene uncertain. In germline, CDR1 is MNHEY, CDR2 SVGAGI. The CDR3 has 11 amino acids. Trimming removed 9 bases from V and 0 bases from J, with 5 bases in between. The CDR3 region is CASGYQETQYF. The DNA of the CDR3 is TGTGCCAGTGGGTACCAAGAGACCCAGTACTTC.

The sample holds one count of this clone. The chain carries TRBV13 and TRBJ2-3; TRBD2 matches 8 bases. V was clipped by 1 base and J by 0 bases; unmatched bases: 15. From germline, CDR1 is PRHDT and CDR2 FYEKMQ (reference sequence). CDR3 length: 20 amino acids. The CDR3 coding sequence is TGTGCCAGCAGCTTAGCGGTAGCGGGGCGGCGCGGGGGAAGCACAGATACGCAGTATTTT. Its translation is CASSLAVAGRRGGSTDTQYF.

DNA for the CDR3: TGCAGTGCTGGCAGGGGACAGCCCCAGCATTTT. Translating it yields CSAGRGQPQHF. V is TRBV20-1 and J is TRBJ1-5; D may be TRBD1 (6 bases). In germline, CDR1 is DFQATT, CDR2 SNEGSKA (reference sequence). The CDR3 consists of 11 residues. Trimming pared 5 bases from V and 7 bases from J, leaving 9 bases between.

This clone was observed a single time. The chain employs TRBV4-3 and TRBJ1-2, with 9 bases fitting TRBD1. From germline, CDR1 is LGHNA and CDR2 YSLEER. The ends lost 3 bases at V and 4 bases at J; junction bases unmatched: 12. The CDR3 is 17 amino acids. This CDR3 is CASSHETRGQGRYGYTF. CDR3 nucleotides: TGCGCCAGCAGCCACGAAACCCGGGGACAGGGTCGCTATGGCTACACCTTC.

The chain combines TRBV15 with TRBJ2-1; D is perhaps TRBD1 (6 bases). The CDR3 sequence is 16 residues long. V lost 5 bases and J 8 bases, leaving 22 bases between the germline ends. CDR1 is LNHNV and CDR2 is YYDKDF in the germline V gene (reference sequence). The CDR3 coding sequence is TGTGCCACCAGCGGATTAAAGGACAGAGGGGTGGATGAGCAGTTCTTC. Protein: CATSGLKDRGVDEQFF.

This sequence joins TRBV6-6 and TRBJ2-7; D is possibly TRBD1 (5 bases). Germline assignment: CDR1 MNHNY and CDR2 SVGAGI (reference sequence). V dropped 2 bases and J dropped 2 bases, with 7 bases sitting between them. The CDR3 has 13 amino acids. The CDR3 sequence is CASSYDSTYEQYF. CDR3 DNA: TGTGCCAGCAGTTACGACAGTACCTACGAGCAGTACTTC.

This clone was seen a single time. This CDR3 is CASSPSVEVPRVKRPQHF. For the CDR3, the DNA is TGTGCCAGCTCACCTTCGGTGGAGGTTCCTAGGGTAAAACGGCCCCAGCATTTT. This chain connects TRBV18 to TRBJ1-5; D gene uncertain. Germline V gives CDR1 KGHSH, CDR2 LQKENI. The CDR3 contains 18 residues. V was clipped by 3 bases and J by 9 bases, with 27 bases between them.

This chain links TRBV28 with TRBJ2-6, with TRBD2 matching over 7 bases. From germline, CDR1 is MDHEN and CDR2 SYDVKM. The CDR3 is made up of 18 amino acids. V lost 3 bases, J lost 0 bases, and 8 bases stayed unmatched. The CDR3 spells CASSFWGGRDSGANVLTF. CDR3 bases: TGTGCCAGCAGTTTCTGGGGAGGGAGGGACTCTGGGGCCAACGTCCTGACTTTC.

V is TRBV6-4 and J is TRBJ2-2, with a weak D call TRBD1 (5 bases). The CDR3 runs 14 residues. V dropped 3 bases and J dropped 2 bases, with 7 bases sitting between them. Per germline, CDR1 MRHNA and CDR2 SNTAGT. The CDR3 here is CASSEGLNTGELFF. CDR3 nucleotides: TGTGCCAGCAGTGAGGGGCTCAACACCGGGGAGCTGTTTTTT.

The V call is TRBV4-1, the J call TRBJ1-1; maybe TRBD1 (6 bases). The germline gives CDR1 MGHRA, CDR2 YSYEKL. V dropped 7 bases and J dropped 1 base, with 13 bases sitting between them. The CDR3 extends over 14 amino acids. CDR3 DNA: TGCGCCAGCACCCGAACGGGACAGAACACTGAAGCTTTCTTT. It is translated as CASTRTGQNTEAFF.

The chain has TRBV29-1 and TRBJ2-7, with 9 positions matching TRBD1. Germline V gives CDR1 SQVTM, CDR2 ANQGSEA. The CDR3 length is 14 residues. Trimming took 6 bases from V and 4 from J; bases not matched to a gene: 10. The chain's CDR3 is CSVRTGTGNYEQYF. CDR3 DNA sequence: TGCAGCGTACGAACCGGGACAGGGAATTACGAGCAGTACTTC.

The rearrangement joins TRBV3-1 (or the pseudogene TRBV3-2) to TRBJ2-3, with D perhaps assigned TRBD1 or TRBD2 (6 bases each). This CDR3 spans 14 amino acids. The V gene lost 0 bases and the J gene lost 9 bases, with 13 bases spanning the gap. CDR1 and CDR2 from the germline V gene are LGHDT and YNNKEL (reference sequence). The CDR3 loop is CASSQDSTGRTQYF. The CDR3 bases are TGTGCCAGCAGCCAAGATTCCACAGGGAGGACGCAGTATTTT.

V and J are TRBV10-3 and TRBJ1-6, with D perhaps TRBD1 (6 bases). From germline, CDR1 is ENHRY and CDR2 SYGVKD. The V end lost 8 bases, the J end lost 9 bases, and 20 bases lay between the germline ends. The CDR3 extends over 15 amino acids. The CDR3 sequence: CAIREGGEVGSPLHF. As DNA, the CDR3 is TGTGCCATCCGGGAGGGGGGTGAAGTCGGTTCACCCCTCCACTTT.

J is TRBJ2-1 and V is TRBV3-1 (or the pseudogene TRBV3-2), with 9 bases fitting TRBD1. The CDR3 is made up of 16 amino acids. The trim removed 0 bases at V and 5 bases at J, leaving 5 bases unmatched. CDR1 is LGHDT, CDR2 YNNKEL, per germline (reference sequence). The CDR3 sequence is CASSQDGQGPNNEQFF. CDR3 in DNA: TGTGCCAGCAGCCAAGATGGACAGGGGCCAAACAATGAGCAGTTCTTC.

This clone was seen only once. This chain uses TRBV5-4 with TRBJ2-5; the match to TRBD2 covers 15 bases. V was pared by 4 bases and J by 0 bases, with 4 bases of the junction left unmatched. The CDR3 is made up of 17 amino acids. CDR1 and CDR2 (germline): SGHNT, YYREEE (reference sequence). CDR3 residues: CASSPGTSGGYQETQYF. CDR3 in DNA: TGTGCCAGCAGCCCCGGGACTAGCGGGGGGTACCAAGAGACCCAGTACTTC.

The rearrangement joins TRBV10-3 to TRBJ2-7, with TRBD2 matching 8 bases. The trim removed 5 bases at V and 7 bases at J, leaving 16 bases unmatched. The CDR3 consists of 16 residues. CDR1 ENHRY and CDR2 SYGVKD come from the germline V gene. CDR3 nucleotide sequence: TGTGCCATCAGTCCACGGATCTCGGGAGGGCCAGGGGAGCAGTACTTC. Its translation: CAISPRISGGPGEQYF.

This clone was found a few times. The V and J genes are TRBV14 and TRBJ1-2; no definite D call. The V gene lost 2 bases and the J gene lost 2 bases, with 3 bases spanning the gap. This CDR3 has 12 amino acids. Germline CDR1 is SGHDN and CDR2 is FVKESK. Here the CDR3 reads CASSQQNYGYTF. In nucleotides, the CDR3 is TGTGCCAGCAGCCAACAGAACTATGGCTACACCTTC.

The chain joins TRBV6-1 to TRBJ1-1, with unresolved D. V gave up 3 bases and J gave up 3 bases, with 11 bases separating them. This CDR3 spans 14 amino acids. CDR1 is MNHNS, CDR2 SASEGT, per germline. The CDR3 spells CASSETYLHTEAFF. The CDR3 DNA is TGTGCCAGCAGTGAGACTTATCTACACACTGAAGCTTTCTTT.